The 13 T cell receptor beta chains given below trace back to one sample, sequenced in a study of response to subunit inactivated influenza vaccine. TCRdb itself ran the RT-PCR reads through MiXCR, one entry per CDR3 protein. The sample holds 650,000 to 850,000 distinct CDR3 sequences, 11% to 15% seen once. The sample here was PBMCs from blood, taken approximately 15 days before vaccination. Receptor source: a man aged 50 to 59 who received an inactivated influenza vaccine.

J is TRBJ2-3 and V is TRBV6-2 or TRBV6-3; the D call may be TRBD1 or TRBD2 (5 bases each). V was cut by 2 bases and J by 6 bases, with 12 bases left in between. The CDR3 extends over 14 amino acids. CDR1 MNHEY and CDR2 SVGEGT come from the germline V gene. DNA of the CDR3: TGTGCCAGCAGTTACCCCGGGGACGGGGATACGCAGTATTTT. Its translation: CASSYPGDGDTQYF.

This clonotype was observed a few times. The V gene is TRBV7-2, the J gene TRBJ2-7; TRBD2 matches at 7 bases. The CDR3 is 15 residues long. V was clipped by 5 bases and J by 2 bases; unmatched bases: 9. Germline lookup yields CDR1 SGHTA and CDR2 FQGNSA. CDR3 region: CASSPSGGGTYEQYF. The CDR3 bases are TGTGCCAGCAGCCCCTCCGGCGGGGGAACCTACGAGCAGTACTTC.

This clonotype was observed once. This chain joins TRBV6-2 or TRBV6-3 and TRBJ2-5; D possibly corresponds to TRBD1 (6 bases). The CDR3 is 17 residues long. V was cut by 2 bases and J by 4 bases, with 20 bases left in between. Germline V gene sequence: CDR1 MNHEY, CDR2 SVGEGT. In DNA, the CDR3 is TGTGCCAGCAGTTACGTTTCGGACAGAACACGGGGAGAGACCCAGTACTTC. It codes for CASSYVSDRTRGETQYF.

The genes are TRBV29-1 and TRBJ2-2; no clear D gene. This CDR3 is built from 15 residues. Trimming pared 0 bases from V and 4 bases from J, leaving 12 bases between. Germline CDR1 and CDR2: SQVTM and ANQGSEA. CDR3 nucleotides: TGCAGCGTTGAAGATCCAACTCTCTCCACCGGGGAGCTGTTTTTT. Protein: CSVEDPTLSTGELFF.

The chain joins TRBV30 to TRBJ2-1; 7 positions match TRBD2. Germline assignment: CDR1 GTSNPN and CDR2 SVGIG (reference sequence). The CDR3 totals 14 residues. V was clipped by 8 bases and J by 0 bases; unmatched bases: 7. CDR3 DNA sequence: TGTGCCCAAAAAGCGGGGAGCTCCTACAATGAGCAGTTCTTC. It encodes CAQKAGSSYNEQFF.

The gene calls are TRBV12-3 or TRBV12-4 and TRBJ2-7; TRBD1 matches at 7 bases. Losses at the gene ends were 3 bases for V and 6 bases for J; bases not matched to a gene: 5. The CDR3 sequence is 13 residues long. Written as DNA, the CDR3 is TGTGCCAGCAGTTTCGGGACAGCCCTCGAGCAGTACTTC. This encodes CASSFGTALEQYF.

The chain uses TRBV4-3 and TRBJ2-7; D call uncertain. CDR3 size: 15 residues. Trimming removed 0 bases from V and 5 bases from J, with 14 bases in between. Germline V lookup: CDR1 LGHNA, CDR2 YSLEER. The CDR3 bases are TGCGCCAGCAGCCAAGACCGTATCACCGTCAACGAGCAGTACTTC. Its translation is CASSQDRITVNEQYF.

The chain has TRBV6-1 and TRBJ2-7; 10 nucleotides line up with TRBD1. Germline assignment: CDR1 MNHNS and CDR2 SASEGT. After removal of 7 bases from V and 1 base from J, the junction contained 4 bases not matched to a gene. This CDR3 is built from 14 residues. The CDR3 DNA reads TGTGCCAGCAACGGACAGGGGGGTTCCTACGAGCAGTACTTC. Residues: CASNGQGGSYEQYF.

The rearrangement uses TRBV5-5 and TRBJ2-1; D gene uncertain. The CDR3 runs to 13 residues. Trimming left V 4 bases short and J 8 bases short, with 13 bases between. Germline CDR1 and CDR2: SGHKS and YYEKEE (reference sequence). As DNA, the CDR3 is TGTGCCAGCAGCCGAGCCAATGTCGATGAGCAGTTCTTC. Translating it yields CASSRANVDEQFF.

Here the CDR3 reads CASSAWGSPNTGELFF. Here the CDR3 DNA reads TGTGCCAGCAGCGCGTGGGGCTCTCCGAACACCGGGGAGCTGTTTTTT. This rearrangement joins TRBV7-2 to TRBJ2-2, with D perhaps TRBD1 (5 bases). Germline V lookup: CDR1 SGHTA, CDR2 FQGNSA. The CDR3 is 16 amino acids. V lost 5 bases and J lost 0, with 13 bases in between. Variable domain in full (rest from reference TRBV7-2 and TRBJ2-2): GAGVSQSPSNKVTEKGKDVELRCDPISGHTALYWYRQSLGQGLEFLIYFQGNSAPDKSGLPSDRFSAERTGGSVSTLTIQRTQQEDSAVYLCASSAWGSPNTGELFFGEGSRLTVL.

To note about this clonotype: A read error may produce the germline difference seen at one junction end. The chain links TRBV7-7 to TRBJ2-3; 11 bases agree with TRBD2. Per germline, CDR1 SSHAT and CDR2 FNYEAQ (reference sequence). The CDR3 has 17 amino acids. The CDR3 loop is CASSLSLTSGETDTQYF. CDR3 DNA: TGTGCTAGCAGCTTATCCCTGACTAGCGGGGAGACAGATACGCAGTATTTT. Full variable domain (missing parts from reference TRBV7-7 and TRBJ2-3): GAGVSQSPRYKVTKRGQDVTLRCDPISSHATLYWYQQALGQGPEFLTYFNYEAQPDKSGLPSDRFSAERPEGSISTLTIQRTEQRDSAMYRCASSLSLTSGETDTQYFGPGTRLTVL.

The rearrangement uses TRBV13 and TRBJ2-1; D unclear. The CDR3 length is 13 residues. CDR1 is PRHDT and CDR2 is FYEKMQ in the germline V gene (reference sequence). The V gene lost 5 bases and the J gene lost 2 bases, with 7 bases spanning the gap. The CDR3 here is CASSTLTYNEQFF. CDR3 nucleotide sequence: TGTGCCAGCAGCACCCTAACCTACAATGAGCAGTTCTTC.

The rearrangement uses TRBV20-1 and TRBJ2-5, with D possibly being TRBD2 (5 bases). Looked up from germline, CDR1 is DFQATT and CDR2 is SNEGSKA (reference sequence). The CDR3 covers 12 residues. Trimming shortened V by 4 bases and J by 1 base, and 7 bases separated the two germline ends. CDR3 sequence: CSATGIQETQYF. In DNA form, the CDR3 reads TGCAGTGCTACGGGGATCCAAGAGACCCAGTACTTC.